The text below deals with one T cell receptor beta chain. It has no known antigen specificity. Qualities for individual bases were not recorded, and no much larger clone is one base off. At the junction V is shortened by 8 bases and J by 6 bases; bases outside the gene matches: 10. The CDR3 runs 12 residues from the cysteine to the phenylalanine. The entry retains the CDR3 DNA only, 36 bases that are in frame from base 1. Reading the germline V gene gives CDR1 SQVTM and CDR2 ANQGSEA. CD4+ and CD8+ cells were isolated by positive magnetic bead selection on an AutoMACS, and purity was checked by flow cytometry. After a first flow cytometry screen using a TCR V beta antibody panel, clonal expansions were characterized through TCRB deep sequencing of sorted CD8+ fractions. Ficoll-Paque PLUS density gradient separation was used to isolate peripheral blood mononuclear cells. DNA was extracted from CD4-enriched, CD8-enriched or PBMC samples with Nucleospin Tissue or Tissue XS kits and quantified with a Qubit 2.0 fluorometer.

The sample comes from a study of somatic mutations in cytotoxic T cells in rheumatoid arthritis (dated by TCRdb to between 2016 and 2019). Some background on the complete study: Peripheral blood (approximately 32 ml EDTA) was collected from patients immediately after diagnosis and before any treatment began. A FACSAria II or Sony SH800 was used to flow-sort some V beta antibody-stained T-cell populations at nearly 100% purity, and TCRB sequencing was also done on sorted V beta1+ cells. The study asked whether expanded CD8+ T-cell clones in newly diagnosed, untreated rheumatoid arthritis carry somatic mutations, and used TCRB deep sequencing to characterize clonality. A total of some 62 rheumatoid arthritis patients and roughly 18 healthy controls underwent TCRB deep sequencing. Median age was essentially the same in the patient group and the control group.

The immunoSEQ assay was applied to genomic DNA for TCRB CDR3 sequencing. Per the original workflow: Patient CD8+ clones larger than 1% were compared against published virus-specific TCRB sequences, and only a few matched. Nothing other than productive TCRB rearrangements was included in the analyses. A clone was defined by a unique TCRB CDR3 sequence, and clonality was computed as a productive clonality index based on Shannon entropy. Repertoire overlap between two samples was calculated from the template counts of each clone relative to total templates per sample. A correlation with a Spearman r of 0.6 to 0.65 was found between V-gene usage by flow cytometry and V-gene usage by TCRB sequencing. TCRdb limited this immuneACCESS table to in-frame rearrangements with V and J called. A share of clones is missing; checked studies link under half to unresolved V genes, and the rest is unexplained. D and trimming were read from the DNA, whereas the V and J calls and clone size are those reported in that table. The sample table lists tens of thousands of clones, 85% to 90% of them with a count of one. The ten most abundant clones make up about 10% of the sample.

The paper's findings and limits, for the study overall: The largest CD8+ clone made up more than 20% of CD8+ cells in about an eighth of the roughly 65 patients, and blood and synovial fluid shared several identical CD8+ TCRB sequences. Viral specificity could not be ruled out by absence from virus-specific databases, and the antigen targets of the expanded CD8+ clones remained unknown. No adjustment for multiple comparisons was made for the slight TRBV07 underrepresentation in patients. In patients, CD8+ clonality rose with age (Spearman r of about 0.51), which was not the case in healthy controls. CD8+ T-cell clonality in rheumatoid arthritis patients was not significantly different from that in age-matched healthy controls.

Recombination linked TRBV29-1 to TRBJ2-7, and TRBD1 aligns with 7 junction nucleotides. This receptor was obtained from an adult with rheumatoid arthritis. The sample consisted of CD8+ T cells sorted from blood. The nucleotides are TGCAGCCTACCCACAGGGGACCCCGAGCAGTACTTC. Its translation is CSLPTGDPEQYF.